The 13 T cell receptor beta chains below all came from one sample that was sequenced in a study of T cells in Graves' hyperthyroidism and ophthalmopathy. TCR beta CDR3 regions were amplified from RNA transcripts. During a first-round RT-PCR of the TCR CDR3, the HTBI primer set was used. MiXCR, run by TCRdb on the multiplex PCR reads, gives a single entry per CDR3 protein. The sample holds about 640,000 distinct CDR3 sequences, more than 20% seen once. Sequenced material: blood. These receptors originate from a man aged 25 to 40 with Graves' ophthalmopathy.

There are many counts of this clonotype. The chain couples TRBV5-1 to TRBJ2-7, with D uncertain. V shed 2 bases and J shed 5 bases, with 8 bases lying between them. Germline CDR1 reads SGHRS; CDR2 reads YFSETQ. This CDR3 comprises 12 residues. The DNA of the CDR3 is TGCGCCAGCAGCTTCCAGTCCCACGAGCAGTACTTC. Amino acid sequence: CASSFQSHEQYF.

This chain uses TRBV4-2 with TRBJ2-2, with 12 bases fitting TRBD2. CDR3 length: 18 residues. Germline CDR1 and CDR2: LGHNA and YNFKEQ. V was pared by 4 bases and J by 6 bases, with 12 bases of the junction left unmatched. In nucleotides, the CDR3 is TGTGCCAGCAGCCCACGGACTAGCGGGGAGGCGTGGCCCGGGGAGCTGTTTTTT. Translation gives CASSPRTSGEAWPGELFF.

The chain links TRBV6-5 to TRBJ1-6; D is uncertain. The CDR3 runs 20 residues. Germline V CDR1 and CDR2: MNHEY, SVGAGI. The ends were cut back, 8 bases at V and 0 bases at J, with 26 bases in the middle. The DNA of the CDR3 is TGTGCCAGCCCTTACCGACGGCGTCTCCTCTTGAGCTCCTATAATTCACCCCTCCACTTT. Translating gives CASPYRRRLLLSSYNSPLHF.

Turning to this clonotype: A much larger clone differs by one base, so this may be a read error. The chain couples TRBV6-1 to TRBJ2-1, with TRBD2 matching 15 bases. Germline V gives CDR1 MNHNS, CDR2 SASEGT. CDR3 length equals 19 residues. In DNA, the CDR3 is TGTACCAGCAGTCCGGGACTAGCGGGAGGCCGCCGCTCCTACAATGAGCAGTTCTTC. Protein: CTSSPGLAGGRRSYNEQFF.

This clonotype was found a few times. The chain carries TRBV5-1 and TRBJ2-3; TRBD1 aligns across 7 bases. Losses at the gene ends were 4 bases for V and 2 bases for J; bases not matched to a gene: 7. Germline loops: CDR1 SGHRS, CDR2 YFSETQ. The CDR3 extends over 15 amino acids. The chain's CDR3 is CASSRSDRTTDTQYF. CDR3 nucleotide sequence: TGCGCCAGCAGCAGATCGGACAGGACCACAGATACGCAGTATTTT.

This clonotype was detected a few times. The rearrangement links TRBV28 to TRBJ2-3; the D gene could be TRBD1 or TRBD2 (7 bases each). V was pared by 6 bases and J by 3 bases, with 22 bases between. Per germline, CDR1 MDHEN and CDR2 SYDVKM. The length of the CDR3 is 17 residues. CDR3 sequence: CASSLTGLSGDTDTQYF. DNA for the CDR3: TGTGCCAGCAGCCTGACAGGGCTGAGCGGGGATACAGATACGCAGTATTTT.

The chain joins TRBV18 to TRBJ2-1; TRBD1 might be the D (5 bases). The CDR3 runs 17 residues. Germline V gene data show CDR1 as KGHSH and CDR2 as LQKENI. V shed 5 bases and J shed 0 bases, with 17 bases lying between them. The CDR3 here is CASSAISYRGSYNEQFF. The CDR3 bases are TGTGCCAGCTCAGCGATTTCTTATAGGGGCTCCTACAATGAGCAGTTCTTC.

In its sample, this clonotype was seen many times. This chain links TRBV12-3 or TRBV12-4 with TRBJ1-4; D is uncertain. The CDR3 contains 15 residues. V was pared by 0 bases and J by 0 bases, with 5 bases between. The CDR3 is CASSLARTTNEKLFF. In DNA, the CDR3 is TGTGCCAGCAGTTTAGCAAGAACAACTAATGAAAAACTGTTTTTT.

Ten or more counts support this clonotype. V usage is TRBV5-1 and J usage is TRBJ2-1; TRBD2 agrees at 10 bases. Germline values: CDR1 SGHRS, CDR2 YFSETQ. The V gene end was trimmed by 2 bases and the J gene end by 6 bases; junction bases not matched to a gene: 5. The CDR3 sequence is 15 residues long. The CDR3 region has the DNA TGCGCCAGCAGCTTCCCTGGACTAGCGGCCAATGAGCAGTTCTTC. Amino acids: CASSFPGLAANEQFF.

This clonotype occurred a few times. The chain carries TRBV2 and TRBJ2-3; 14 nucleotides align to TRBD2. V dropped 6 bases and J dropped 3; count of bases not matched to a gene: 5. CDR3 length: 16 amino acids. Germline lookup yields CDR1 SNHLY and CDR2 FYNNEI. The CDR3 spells CASRPGTSGRTDTQYF. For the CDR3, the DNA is TGTGCCAGCAGGCCCGGGACTAGCGGGAGAACAGATACGCAGTATTTT.

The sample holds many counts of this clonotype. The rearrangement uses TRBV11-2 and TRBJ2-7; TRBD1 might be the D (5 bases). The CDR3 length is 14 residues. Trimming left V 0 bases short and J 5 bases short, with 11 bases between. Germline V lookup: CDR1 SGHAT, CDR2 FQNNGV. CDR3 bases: TGTGCCAGCAGCTTAGACCCAGGGTACAACGAGCAGTACTTC. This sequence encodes CASSLDPGYNEQYF.

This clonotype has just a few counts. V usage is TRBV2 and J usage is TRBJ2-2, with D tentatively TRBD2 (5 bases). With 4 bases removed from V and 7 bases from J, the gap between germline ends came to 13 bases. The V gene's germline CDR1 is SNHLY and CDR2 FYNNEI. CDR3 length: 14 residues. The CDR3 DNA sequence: TGTGCCAGCAGTGCGTTACGGGATAACGGGGAGCTGTTTTTT. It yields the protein CASSALRDNGELFF.

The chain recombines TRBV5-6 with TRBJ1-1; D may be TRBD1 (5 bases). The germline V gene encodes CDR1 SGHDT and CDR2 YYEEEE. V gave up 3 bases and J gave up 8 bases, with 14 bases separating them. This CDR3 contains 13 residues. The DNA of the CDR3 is TGTGCCAGCAGCTGGGGTAGGGGAGGCGAAGCTTTCTTT. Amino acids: CASSWGRGGEAFF. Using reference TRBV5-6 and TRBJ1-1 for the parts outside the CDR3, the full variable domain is DAGVTQSPTHLIKTRGQQVTLRCSPKSGHDTVSWYQQALGQGPQFIFQYYEEEERQRGNFPDRFSGHQFPNYSSELNVNALLLGDSALYLCASSWGRGGEAFFGQGTRLTVV.